A selection of T cell receptor beta chains follows, all from one sample in a study of graft-versus-host responses after intestinal transplantation. Assay used: immunoSEQ multiplex PCR; TCRdb lists only in-frame clones, some missing. The table has roughly 14,000 clones, around 33% seen once. This specimen consisted of alloreactive CD8+ T cells from a mixed lymphocyte reaction culture, obtained before intestinal transplant. These receptors originate from a human patient who received an intestinal transplant. Each CDR3 is given with its conserved first and last residue. The D gene is left open where the match is weak. Not all rows give a size; the values are once, few, many and, for expanded clones, a class.

j_call: TRBJ1-1
clone_size: medium-sized
v_call: TRBV5-6
d_call: NA
cdr3_aa: CASSLGHLNTEAFF
cdr3_nt: TGTGCCAGCAGCTTGGGACACCTGAACACTGAAGCTTTCTTT

j_call: TRBJ2-3
clone_size: NA
v_call: TRBV18
d_call: TRBD2
cdr3_aa: CASSRLAGSTDTQYF
cdr3_nt: TGTGCCAGCTCACGACTAGCGGGTAGCACAGATACGCAGTATTTT

j_call: TRBJ1-4
clone_size: NA
v_call: TRBV9
d_call: NA
cdr3_aa: CASSAQQGSNEKLFF
cdr3_nt: TGTGCCAGCAGCGCACAACAGGGCTCTAATGAAAAACTGTTTTTT

j_call: TRBJ2-3
clone_size: few
v_call: TRBV19
d_call: NA
cdr3_aa: CASSISPSYSWVLSDTQYF
cdr3_nt: TGTGCCAGTAGTATAAGTCCTAGTTATTCTTGGGTGTTGTCGGATACGCAGTATTTT

j_call: TRBJ2-7
clone_size: NA
v_call: TRBV4-3
d_call: NA
cdr3_aa: CASSQNTGPGPYEQYF
cdr3_nt: TGCGCCAGCAGCCAGAACACCGGTCCAGGGCCCTACGAGCAGTACTTC

j_call: TRBJ1-2
clone_size: NA
v_call: TRBV7-6
d_call: TRBD1
cdr3_aa: CASSLGTGGTDYGYTF
cdr3_nt: TGTGCCAGCAGCTTAGGGACAGGGGGAACCGACTATGGCTACACCTTC

j_call: TRBJ1-2
clone_size: few
v_call: TRBV30
d_call: NA
cdr3_aa: CAWSGWDGSSYGYTF
cdr3_nt: TGTGCCTGGAGTGGATGGGACGGGAGTAGCTATGGCTACACCTTC

j_call: TRBJ2-7
clone_size: NA
v_call: TRBV7-8
d_call: NA
cdr3_aa: CASSPGPLYEQYF
cdr3_nt: TGTGCCAGCAGCCCGGGTCCGCTCTACGAGCAGTACTTC

j_call: TRBJ2-3
clone_size: few
v_call: TRBV6-6
d_call: NA
cdr3_aa: CASSAQGGGLEDTQYF
cdr3_nt: TGTGCCAGCAGCGCTCAGGGTGGTGGATTGGAGGATACGCAGTATTTT

j_call: TRBJ2-2
clone_size: NA
v_call: TRBV4-1
d_call: TRBD1
cdr3_aa: CASSLIQGSGELFF
cdr3_nt: TGCGCCAGCAGCCTTATACAGGGGTCCGGGGAGCTGTTTTTT

j_call: TRBJ2-1
clone_size: NA
v_call: TRBV5-4
d_call: TRBD2
cdr3_aa: CASSLDLAGAGNEQFF
cdr3_nt: TGTGCCAGCAGCTTGGATCTAGCGGGGGCCGGCAATGAGCAGTTCTTC

j_call: TRBJ2-2
clone_size: medium-sized
v_call: TRBV4-3
d_call: NA
cdr3_aa: CASSQGQGAATGELFF
cdr3_nt: TGCGCCAGCAGCCAAGGTCAGGGTGCTGCCACCGGGGAGCTGTTTTTT

j_call: TRBJ1-1
clone_size: NA
v_call: TRBV7-8
d_call: TRBD1
cdr3_aa: CASSSLVGQGSWGTEAFF
cdr3_nt: TGTGCCAGCAGCTCCTTAGTGGGACAGGGGTCCTGGGGCACTGAAGCTTTCTTT

j_call: TRBJ2-7
clone_size: few
v_call: TRBV9
d_call: NA
cdr3_aa: CASSVGGLNYEQYF
cdr3_nt: TGTGCCAGCAGCGTAGGGGGGCTAAACTACGAGCAGTACTTC

j_call: TRBJ2-7
clone_size: few
v_call: TRBV4-1
d_call: TRBD2
cdr3_aa: CASSQVASGGGYEQYF
cdr3_nt: TGCGCCAGCAGCCAAGTGGCTAGCGGGGGGGGTTACGAGCAGTACTTC

j_call: TRBJ2-3
clone_size: NA
v_call: TRBV4-1
d_call: TRBD2
cdr3_aa: CASSHPRDPSGGTDTQYF
cdr3_nt: TGCGCCAGCAGCCACCCACGCGACCCTAGCGGGGGCACAGATACGCAGTATTTT

j_call: TRBJ2-7
clone_size: few
v_call: TRBV7-9
d_call: NA
cdr3_aa: CASSARTDYEQYF
cdr3_nt: TGTGCCAGCAGCGCCCGGACAGACTACGAGCAGTACTTC

j_call: TRBJ2-1
clone_size: NA
v_call: TRBV7-6
d_call: TRBD2
cdr3_aa: CASSHASGGAAYNEQFF
cdr3_nt: TGTGCCAGCAGCCACGCTAGCGGGGGGGCCGCCTACAATGAGCAGTTCTTC

j_call: TRBJ2-7
clone_size: few
v_call: TRBV7-9
d_call: NA
cdr3_aa: CASSLVESYEQYF
cdr3_nt: TGTGCCAGCAGCTTAGTGGAGAGCTACGAGCAGTACTTC

j_call: TRBJ2-1
clone_size: NA
v_call: TRBV4-3
d_call: TRBD2
cdr3_aa: CASSQGTSGGDNEQFF
cdr3_nt: TGCGCCAGCAGCCAAGGAACTAGCGGGGGAGACAATGAGCAGTTCTTC